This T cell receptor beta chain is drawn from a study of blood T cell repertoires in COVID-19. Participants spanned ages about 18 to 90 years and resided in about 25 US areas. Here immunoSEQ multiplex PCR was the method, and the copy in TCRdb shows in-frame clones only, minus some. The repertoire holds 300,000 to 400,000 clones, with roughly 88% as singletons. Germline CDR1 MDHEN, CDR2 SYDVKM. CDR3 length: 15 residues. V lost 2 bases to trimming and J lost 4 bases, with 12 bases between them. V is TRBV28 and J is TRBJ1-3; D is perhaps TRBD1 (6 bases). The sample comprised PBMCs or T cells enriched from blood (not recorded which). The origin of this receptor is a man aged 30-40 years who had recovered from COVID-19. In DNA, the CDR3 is TGTGCCAGCAGTTTAGGGGGGGGCTCAGGAAACACCATATATTTT. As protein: CASSLGGGSGNTIYF.